Below are 10 T cell receptor beta chains sequenced from a single sample in a study of kidney transplant recipient with SARS-CoV-2 infection. Using its own MiXCR run on the reads, TCRdb lists one record per CDR3 protein. The sample carries 200,000 to 300,000 distinct CDR3 sequences, under 30% recorded once. Source: a blood sample, taken at baseline and around day 120 from a kidney transplant recipient. The receptors stem from a male patient aged 30 to 40 who had COVID-19 and was a kidney transplant recipient. Some T cells may originate from the graft donor.

There are a few counts of this clonotype. The chain employs TRBV5-5 and TRBJ2-7, with TRBD2 identical over 10 bases. V lost 0 bases, J lost 2 bases, and 2 bases stayed unmatched. The CDR3 length is 15 residues. From germline, CDR1 is SGHKS and CDR2 YYEKEE (reference sequence). The CDR3 DNA sequence: TGTGCCAGCAGCTTGGCACTAGCGGGGACCTACGAGCAGTACTTC. Protein product: CASSLALAGTYEQYF.

This clonotype came up many times. The chain employs TRBV7-2 and TRBJ1-6; D not resolved. The CDR3 is 16 residues long. The germline gives CDR1 SGHTA, CDR2 FQGNSA. Trimming left V 1 base short and J 6 bases short, with 13 bases between. The CDR3 DNA sequence: TGTGCCAGCAGCTTAGGGGGTCAGGAGGGTAATTCACCCCTCCACTTT. Translating gives CASSLGGQEGNSPLHF.

Turning to this clonotype: It may be a read error: a sequence one base away is much more abundant. The rearrangement links TRBV20-1 to TRBJ2-2; 8 bases match TRBD1. This CDR3 comprises 14 residues. CDR1 DFQATT and CDR2 SNEGSKA come from the germline V gene (reference sequence). Here the CDR3 DNA reads TGCAGTGCTACCCGGACAGGGAGAACCGGGGAGCCGTTTTTT. Protein: CSATRTGRTGEPFF.

The chain carries TRBV9 and TRBJ2-1, with D possibly being TRBD2 (5 bases). CDR1 is SGDLS and CDR2 is YYNGEE in the germline V gene. V lost 4 bases to trimming and J lost 2 bases, with 16 bases between them. The CDR3 totals 16 residues. The CDR3 DNA sequence: TGTGCCAGCAGCTCCGTAGGTAGGACTCCCTACAATGAGCAGTTCTTC. The encoded protein is CASSSVGRTPYNEQFF.

The rearrangement links TRBV5-4 to TRBJ2-7; D tentatively reads TRBD1 or TRBD2 (5 bases each). Deletions cut 0 bases from V and 6 bases from J, with 10 bases between. Germline CDR1 reads SGHNT; CDR2 reads YYREEE (reference sequence). The CDR3 has 13 amino acids. CDR3 in DNA: TGTGCCAGCAGCTTGGCCGAGGGGAGCGAGCAGTACTTC. The encoded protein is CASSLAEGSEQYF.

In this sample, this clonotype turned up many times. The chain employs TRBV5-6 and TRBJ1-2, with D unresolved. Germline loops: CDR1 SGHDT, CDR2 YYEEEE. This CDR3 is built from 15 residues. V was trimmed by 5 bases and J by 4 bases, leaving 18 bases between them. CDR3 bases: TGTGCCAGCAGACCGGACCTGAGGGCCCTCTATGGCTACACCTTC. Its translation is CASRPDLRALYGYTF.

This clonotype showed up just a few times. V usage is TRBV29-1 and J usage is TRBJ1-2; D not resolved. The CDR3 is 13 amino acids. The germline V and J ends were trimmed by 7 bases and 2 bases, with 14 bases remaining between them. Germline CDR1 is SQVTM and CDR2 is ANQGSEA. The CDR3 is CSAPILGNYGYTF. The CDR3 DNA follows: TGCAGCGCTCCCATTTTGGGGAACTATGGCTACACCTTC. Full variable domain (remainder filled in from reference TRBV29-1 and TRBJ1-2): SAVISQKPSRDICQRGTSLTIQCQVDSQVTMMFWYRQQPGQSLTLIATANQGSEATYESGFVIDKFPISRPNLTFSTLTVSNMSPEDSSIYLCSAPILGNYGYTFGSGTRLTVV.

Many counts were recorded for this clonotype. The chain joins TRBV3-1 to TRBJ2-5; no reliable D call. The CDR3 covers 17 residues. V was trimmed by 5 bases and J by 5 bases, leaving 24 bases between them. Germline CDR1 and CDR2: LGHDT and YNNKEL (reference sequence). In DNA form, the CDR3 reads TGTGCCAGCAGCGATCGTAATCCCATTTCTTTCTCTGAGACCCAGTACTTC. The encoded protein is CASSDRNPISFSETQYF.

This clonotype was counted many times. V and J are TRBV8-2 and TRBJ1-2. TRBV8-2 is recorded as a pseudogene. The CDR3 runs to 16 residues. In DNA, the CDR3 is TGTGGCAGTCACCCGCATGATAGCCGAAAGACCTATGGCTACACCTTC. Protein: CGSHPHDSRKTYGYTF.

This clonotype was seen repeatedly, ten times or more. The chain is built from TRBV19 and TRBJ1-2; 7 bases match TRBD1. V lost 3 bases to trimming and J lost 4 bases; unmatched junction nucleotides: 8. The CDR3 is made up of 15 amino acids. Per germline, CDR1 LNHDA and CDR2 SQIVND (reference sequence). The CDR3, as DNA: TGTGCCAGTAGTATCCAGGGGGTCGATCCCTATGGCTACACCTTC. This sequence encodes CASSIQGVDPYGYTF.